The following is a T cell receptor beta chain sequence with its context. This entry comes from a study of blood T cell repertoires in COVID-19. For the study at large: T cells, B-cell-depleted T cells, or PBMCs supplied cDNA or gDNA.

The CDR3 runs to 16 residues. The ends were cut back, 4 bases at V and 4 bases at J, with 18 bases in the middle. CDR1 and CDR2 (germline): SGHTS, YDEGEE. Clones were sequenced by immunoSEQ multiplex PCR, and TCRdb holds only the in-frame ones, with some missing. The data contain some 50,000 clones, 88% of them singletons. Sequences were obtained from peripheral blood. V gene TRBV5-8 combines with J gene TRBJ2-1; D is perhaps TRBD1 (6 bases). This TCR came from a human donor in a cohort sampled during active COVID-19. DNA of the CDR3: TGTGCCAGCAGCCCCGGACAGATCATGGGGTACAATGAGCAGTTCTTC. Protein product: CASSPGQIMGYNEQFF.